This record covers a single T cell receptor (beta chain). Its antigen remains undetermined. No base quality values were provided; no much bigger clone lies one nucleotide off. In the paper's terms, the time point label means: about 28 days (+/-7) after the second vaccine dose. Because spike-specific TCR depth and breadth did not differ between the two schedules, AZD1222 recipients who got a second dose at roughly 4 weeks were pooled with those who got a second dose at roughly 12 weeks. Vaccinee samples were obtained from the UK trials COV001 and COV002, which included a single-blind randomized controlled phase 2/3 trial of AZD1222 (ChAdOx1 nCoV-19) in healthy adults. For TCRbeta chain sequencing, PBMC samples from trial participants were taken at day 0 and at day 28 after the second dose. This record belongs to a study of T cell responses to AZD1222 COVID-19 vaccine (dated by TCRdb to 2020 to 2023). Regarding the complete study: TCR sequencing was performed for approximately 240 trial participants, of whom about 200 were given two doses of AZD1222 and some 25 were given two doses of MenACWY control vaccine. Trial participants were enrolled into age subgroups of 18-55, 56-69 and 70-plus years, which contained around 140, 26 and 57 TCR-sequenced participants, respectively. Overall study outcomes, separate from this receptor: Only five to seven AZD1222 recipients were SARS-CoV-2 seropositive at baseline, limiting conclusions about previously exposed vaccinees. A significant rise in spike-specific TCR breadth and depth was observed after two AZD1222 doses relative to day 0 and relative to MenACWY recipients. Most participants were white British and females outnumbered males, and the authors suggested that clonal diversity may have been underestimated. No day 14 peak-response samples were available, so repertoires were characterized only after the peak T cell response. Vaccine-associated CD4 TCRs spanned the whole spike protein, with dominant responses in regions 160-218 and 743-854. In the small 56-69-year group, the increase in depth fell short of significance, most likely because of low power. Nearly half of unique spike-specific TCRs reportedly recognized epitopes outside regions mutated in the B.1.351 and B.1.1.7 variants.

The CDR3 regions of human TCRbeta chains were analyzed by immunosequencing. Under the source paper's analysis protocol: Repertoire TCRs were checked for matches against a reference library of SARS-CoV-2-specific TCRs that had been generated using the MIRA antigen-specificity platform. Breadth meant the fraction of unique TCRs that were SARS-CoV-2-associated, whereas depth meant the fraction of total T cells that were SARS-CoV-2-associated. Each spike-specific TCR was assigned to its reactive spike region and to a CD4 or CD8 class using the MIRA data. Log10-transformed breadth and depth values were compared by one-way ANOVA with Sidak's multiple comparisons tests. TCRdb re-hosts the immuneACCESS table, in-frame sequences only. Its copies lack some clones; in the studies checked, an unresolved V gene accounts for under half of them, and the cause for the rest is not known. The V and J calls and clone size were taken over from that table, and D and trimming were inferred from the DNA. The sample table contains approximately 19,000 clones; only one count was recorded for 75% to 85% of them. Of the sample, around a fifth falls within the top ten clones.

Via the germline V gene, CDR1 is SGHDN and CDR2 FVKESK. Including cysteine and phenylalanine, the CDR3 has 17 amino acids. Solely the CDR3 DNA is kept, with 51 bases framed from the first base. V and J are truncated by 0 bases and 0 bases respectively, leaving an intervening sequence of 11 bases. This receptor was obtained from an adult who received the AZD1222 COVID-19 vaccine. The starting material was peripheral blood, obtained 28 days after the second AZD1222 dose. The chain is made from TRBV14 and TRBJ2-2; no D segment can be confidently identified. In nucleotides, the sequence is TGTGCCAGCAGCCAAGATGGGTTCAGGACGAACACCGGGGAGCTGTTTTTT. The translation is CASSQDGFRTNTGELFF.